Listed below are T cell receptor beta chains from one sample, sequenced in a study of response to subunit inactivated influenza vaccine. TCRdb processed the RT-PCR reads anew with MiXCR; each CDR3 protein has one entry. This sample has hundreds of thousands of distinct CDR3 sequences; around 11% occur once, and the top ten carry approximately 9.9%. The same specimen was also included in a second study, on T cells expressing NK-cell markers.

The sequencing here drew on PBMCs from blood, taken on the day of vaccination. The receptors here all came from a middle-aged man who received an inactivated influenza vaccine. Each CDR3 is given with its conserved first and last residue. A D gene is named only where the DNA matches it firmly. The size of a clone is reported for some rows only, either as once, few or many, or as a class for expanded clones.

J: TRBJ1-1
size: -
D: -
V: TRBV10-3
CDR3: CAISGRQMNTEAFF
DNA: TGTGCCATCAGTGGCCGACAAATGAACACTGAAGCTTTCTTT

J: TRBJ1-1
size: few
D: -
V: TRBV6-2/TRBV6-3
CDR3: CASTYGGRTEAFF
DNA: TGTGCCAGCACTTACGGGGGGAGGACTGAAGCTTTCTTT

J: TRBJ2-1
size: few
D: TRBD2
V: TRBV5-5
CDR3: CASSLAQFSGSYNEQFF
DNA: TGTGCCAGCAGCTTGGCTCAGTTTAGCGGGAGCTACAATGAGCAGTTCTTC

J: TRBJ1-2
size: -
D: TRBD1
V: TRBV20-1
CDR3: CSAGPGQVSYGYTF
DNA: TGCAGTGCGGGGCCGGGACAGGTCTCCTATGGCTACACCTTC

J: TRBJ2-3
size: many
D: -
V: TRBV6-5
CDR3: CASSYGRGVDTQYF
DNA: TGTGCCAGCAGTTACGGGAGGGGGGTAGATACGCAGTATTTT

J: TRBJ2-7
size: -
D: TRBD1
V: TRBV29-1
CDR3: CSVELGQGDYEQYF
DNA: TGCAGCGTTGAATTAGGACAGGGTGACTACGAGCAGTACTTC

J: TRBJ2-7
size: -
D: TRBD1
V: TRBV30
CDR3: CAWSLSGTAEYEQYF
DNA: TGTGCCTGGAGCCTTTCCGGGACAGCGGAGTACGAGCAGTACTTC

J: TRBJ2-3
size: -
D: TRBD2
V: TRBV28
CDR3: CASSLNSGSTDTQYF
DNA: TGTGCCAGCAGTCTCAATAGCGGGAGTACAGATACGCAGTATTTT

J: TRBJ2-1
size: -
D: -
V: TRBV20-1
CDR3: CSGRGTSFSNEQFF
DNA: TGCAGTGGTAGAGGTACTAGCTTTAGCAATGAGCAGTTCTTC

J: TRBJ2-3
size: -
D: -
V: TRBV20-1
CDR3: CSARDGPLDTQYF
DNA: TGCAGTGCTAGAGACGGTCCCCTAGACACGCAGTATTTT

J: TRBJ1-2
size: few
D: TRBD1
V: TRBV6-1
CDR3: CASSQTGIPNYGYTF
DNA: TGTGCCAGCAGTCAGACAGGGATCCCTAACTATGGCTACACCTTC

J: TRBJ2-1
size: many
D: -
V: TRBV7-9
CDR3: CASSLASASYNEQFF
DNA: TGTGCCAGCAGCTTAGCTAGCGCCTCCTACAATGAGCAGTTCTTC

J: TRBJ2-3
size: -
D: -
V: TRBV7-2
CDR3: CASSLGPTGGTDTQYF
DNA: TGTGCCAGCAGCTTAGGTCCAACGGGTGGCACAGATACGCAGTATTTT

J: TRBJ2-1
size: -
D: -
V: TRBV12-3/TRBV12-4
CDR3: CASRRSDQYNEQFF
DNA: TGTGCCAGCCGACGAAGCGACCAGTACAATGAGCAGTTCTTC

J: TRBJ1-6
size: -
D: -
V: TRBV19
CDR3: CASARDRQNSPLHF
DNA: TGTGCCAGCGCCCGGGACCGGCAGAATTCACCCCTCCACTTT

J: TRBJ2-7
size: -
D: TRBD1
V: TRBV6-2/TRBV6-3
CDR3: CASMRTGEYEQYF
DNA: TGTGCCAGTATGAGGACAGGGGAATACGAGCAGTACTTC

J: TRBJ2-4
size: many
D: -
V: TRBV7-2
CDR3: CASSLDGGNIQYF
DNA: TGTGCCAGCAGCTTAGACGGCGGAAACATTCAGTACTTC

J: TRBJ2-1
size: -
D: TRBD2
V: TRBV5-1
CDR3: CASSEGLAGSSYNEQFF
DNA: TGCGCCAGCAGCGAAGGACTAGCGGGAAGCTCCTACAATGAGCAGTTCTTC

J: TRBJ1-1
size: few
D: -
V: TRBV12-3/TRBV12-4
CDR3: CASSFLGYGTEAFF
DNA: TGTGCCAGCAGTTTCTTGGGGTACGGCACTGAAGCTTTCTTT

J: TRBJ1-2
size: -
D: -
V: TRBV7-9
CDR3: CASSLPGKDGYTF
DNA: TGTGCCAGCAGCTTACCTGGGAAGGATGGCTACACCTTC

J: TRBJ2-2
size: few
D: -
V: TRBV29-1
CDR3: CSVGQSNTGELFF
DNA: TGCAGCGTTGGCCAGTCGAACACCGGGGAGCTGTTTTTT

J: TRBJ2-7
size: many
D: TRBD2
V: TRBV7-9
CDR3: CASSQRGGSSYEQYF
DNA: TGTGCCAGCAGTCAACGGGGGGGGAGCTCCTACGAGCAGTACTTC

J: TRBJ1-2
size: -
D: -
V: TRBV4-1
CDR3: CASSQAQGDGYTF
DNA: TGCGCCAGCAGCCAAGCCCAGGGTGATGGCTACACCTTC

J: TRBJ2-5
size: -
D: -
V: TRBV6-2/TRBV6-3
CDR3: CASTSTRGTQYF
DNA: TGTGCCAGCACCTCGACAAGGGGGACCCAGTACTTC

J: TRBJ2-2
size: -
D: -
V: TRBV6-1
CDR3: CASSRQDPNTGELFF
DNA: TGTGCCAGCAGCCGACAGGACCCGAACACCGGGGAGCTGTTTTTT

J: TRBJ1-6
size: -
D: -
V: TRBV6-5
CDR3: CASSYSILGNSPLHF
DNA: TGTGCCAGCAGTTACTCGATCCTTGGGAATTCACCCCTCCACTTT

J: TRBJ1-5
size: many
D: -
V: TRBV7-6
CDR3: CASSLGWAQPQHF
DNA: TGTGCCAGCAGCTTAGGTTGGGCTCAGCCCCAGCATTTT

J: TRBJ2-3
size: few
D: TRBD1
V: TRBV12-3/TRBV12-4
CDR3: CASSRTGESTDTQYF
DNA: TGTGCCAGCAGTCGGACAGGGGAATCCACAGATACGCAGTATTTT

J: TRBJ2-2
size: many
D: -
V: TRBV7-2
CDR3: CASSFGNGVASTGELFF
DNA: TGTGCCAGCAGCTTTGGAAACGGCGTAGCGTCCACCGGGGAGCTGTTTTTT

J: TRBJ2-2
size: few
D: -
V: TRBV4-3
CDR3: CASSQWAGYAGELFF
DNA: TGCGCCAGCAGTCAATGGGCCGGATACGCCGGGGAGCTGTTTTTT

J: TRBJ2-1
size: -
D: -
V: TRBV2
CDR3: CASRISQDRNEQFF
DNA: TGTGCCAGCAGGATCTCCCAGGATCGAAATGAGCAGTTCTTC

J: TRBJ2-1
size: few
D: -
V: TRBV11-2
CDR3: CASSSGSGVPRDEQFF
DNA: TGTGCCAGCAGCTCAGGTAGCGGAGTACCGCGGGATGAGCAGTTCTTC

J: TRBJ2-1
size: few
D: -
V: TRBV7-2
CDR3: CASSTGVKDNEQFF
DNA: TGTGCCAGCAGCACGGGAGTAAAGGACAATGAGCAGTTCTTC

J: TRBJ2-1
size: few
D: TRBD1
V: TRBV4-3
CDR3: CASSQEVRGNEQFF
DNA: TGCGCCAGCAGCCAAGAGGTCAGGGGGAATGAGCAGTTCTTC

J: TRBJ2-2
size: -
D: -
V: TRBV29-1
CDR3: CSARETTDTGELFF
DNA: TGCAGCGCCCGCGAAACCACGGACACCGGGGAGCTGTTTTTT

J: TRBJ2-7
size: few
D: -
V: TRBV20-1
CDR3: CSARDSQVPSYEQYF
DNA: TGCAGTGCTAGAGATTCGCAGGTGCCATCCTACGAGCAGTACTTC

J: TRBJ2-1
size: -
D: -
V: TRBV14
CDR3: CASSLGLRLYNEQFF
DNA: TGTGCCAGCAGCTTGGGACTCCGACTCTACAATGAGCAGTTCTTC

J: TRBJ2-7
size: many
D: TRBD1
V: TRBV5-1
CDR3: CASTWGAGGNYEQYF
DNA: TGCGCCAGCACCTGGGGGGCAGGGGGCAACTACGAGCAGTACTTC

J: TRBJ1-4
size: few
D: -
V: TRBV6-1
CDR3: CASSRDGRSARLFF
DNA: TGTGCCAGCAGTCGGGACGGACGGTCTGCCCGTCTGTTTTTT

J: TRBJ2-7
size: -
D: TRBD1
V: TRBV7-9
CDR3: CASRQGAGEQYF
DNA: TGTGCCAGCAGACAGGGGGCGGGTGAGCAGTACTTC

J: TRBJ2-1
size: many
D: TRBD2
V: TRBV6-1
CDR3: CASSQREGVSEQFF
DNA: TGTGCCAGCAGTCAGCGGGAGGGGGTTAGTGAGCAGTTCTTC

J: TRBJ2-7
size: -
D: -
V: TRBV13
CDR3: CASSPNRREQYF
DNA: TGTGCCAGCAGCCCGAACAGGAGGGAGCAGTACTTC

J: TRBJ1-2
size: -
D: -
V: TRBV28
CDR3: CASNLGPGYYGYTF
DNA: TGTGCCAGCAACTTAGGACCCGGTTACTATGGCTACACCTTC

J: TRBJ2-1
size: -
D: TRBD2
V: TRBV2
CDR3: CASSAGTSGILQFF
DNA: TGTGCCAGCAGTGCAGGGACTAGCGGGATCTTGCAGTTCTTC

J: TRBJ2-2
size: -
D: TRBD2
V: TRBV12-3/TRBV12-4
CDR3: CASSLGGGSTGELFF
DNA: TGTGCCAGCAGCCTTGGGGGGGGTTCCACCGGGGAGCTGTTTTTT

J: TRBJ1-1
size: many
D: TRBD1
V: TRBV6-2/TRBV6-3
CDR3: CASRRQGAEVKNTEAFF
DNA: TGTGCCAGCAGACGACAGGGGGCGGAGGTTAAAAACACTGAAGCTTTCTTT

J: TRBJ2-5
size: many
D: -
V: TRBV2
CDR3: CASREQETQYF
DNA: TGTGCCAGCAGGGAGCAAGAGACCCAGTACTTC

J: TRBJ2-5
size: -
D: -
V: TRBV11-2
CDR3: CASTLGGETQYF
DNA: TGTGCCAGCACCCTAGGGGGAGAGACCCAGTACTTC

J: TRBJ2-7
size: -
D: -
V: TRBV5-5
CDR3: CASSLGRIPTYEQYF
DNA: TGTGCCAGCAGCTTGGGCAGGATACCCACCTACGAGCAGTACTTC

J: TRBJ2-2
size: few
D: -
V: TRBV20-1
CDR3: CSARWTANTGELFF
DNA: TGCAGTGCTAGGTGGACAGCGAACACCGGGGAGCTGTTTTTT

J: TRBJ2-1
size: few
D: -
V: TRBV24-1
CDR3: CATSDIGSYNEQFF
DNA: TGTGCCACCAGTGATATCGGGTCCTACAATGAGCAGTTCTTC

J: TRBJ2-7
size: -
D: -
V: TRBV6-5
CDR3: CASSYGVVPYEQYF
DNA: TGTGCCAGCAGTTACGGGGTCGTCCCCTACGAGCAGTACTTC

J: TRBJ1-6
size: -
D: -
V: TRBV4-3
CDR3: CASSQDSGIGSPLHF
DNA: TGCGCCAGCAGCCAAGATAGCGGGATCGGTTCACCCCTCCACTTT

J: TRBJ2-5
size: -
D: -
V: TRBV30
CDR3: CAWSVSGNGGETQYF
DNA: TGTGCCTGGAGTGTATCGGGTAATGGAGGAGAGACCCAGTACTTC

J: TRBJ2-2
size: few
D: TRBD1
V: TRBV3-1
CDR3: CASTGQGGPGELFF
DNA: TGTGCCAGCACGGGACAGGGGGGCCCCGGGGAGCTGTTTTTT

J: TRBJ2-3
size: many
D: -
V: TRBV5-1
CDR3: CASSLVRDTDTQYF
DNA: TGCGCCAGCAGCTTGGTGAGGGACACAGATACGCAGTATTTT

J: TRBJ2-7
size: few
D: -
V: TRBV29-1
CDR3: CSVTRGGEQYF
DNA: TGCAGCGTTACCCGGGGAGGCGAGCAGTACTTC

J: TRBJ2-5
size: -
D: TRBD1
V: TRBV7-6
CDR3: CASSSYSGTAVQETQYF
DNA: TGTGCCAGCAGCTCTTACTCCGGGACAGCAGTTCAAGAGACCCAGTACTTC

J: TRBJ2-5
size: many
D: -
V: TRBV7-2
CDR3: CASSLDPYQETQYF
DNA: TGTGCCAGCAGCTTAGATCCGTACCAAGAGACCCAGTACTTC

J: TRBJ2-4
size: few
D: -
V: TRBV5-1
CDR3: CASSEGIAKNIQYF
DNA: TGCGCCAGCAGCGAAGGAATAGCCAAAAACATTCAGTACTTC